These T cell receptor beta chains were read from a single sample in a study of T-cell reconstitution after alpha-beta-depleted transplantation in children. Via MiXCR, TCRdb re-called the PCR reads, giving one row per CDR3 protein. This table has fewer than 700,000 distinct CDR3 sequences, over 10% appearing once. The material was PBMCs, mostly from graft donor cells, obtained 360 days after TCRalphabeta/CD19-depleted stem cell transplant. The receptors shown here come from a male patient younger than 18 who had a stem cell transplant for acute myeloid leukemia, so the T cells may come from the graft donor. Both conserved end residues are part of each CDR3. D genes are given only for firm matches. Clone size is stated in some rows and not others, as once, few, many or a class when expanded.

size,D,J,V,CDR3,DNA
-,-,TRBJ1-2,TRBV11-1,CASSSTAPADGYTF,TGTGCCAGCAGCTCGACAGCCCCCGCGGATGGCTACACCTTC
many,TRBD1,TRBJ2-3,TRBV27,CASRLTGGDTQYF,TGTGCCAGCAGGCTGACAGGGGGAGATACGCAGTATTTT
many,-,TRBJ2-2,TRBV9,CASSVVGAGELFF,TGTGCCAGCAGCGTAGTAGGTGCCGGGGAGCTGTTTTTT
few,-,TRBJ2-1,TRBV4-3,CASSGASPNEQFF,TGCGCCAGCAGCGGGGCTAGCCCCAATGAGCAGTTCTTC
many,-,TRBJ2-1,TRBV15,CATSRDWENEQFF,TGTGCCACCAGCAGAGATTGGGAGAATGAGCAGTTCTTC
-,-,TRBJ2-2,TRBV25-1,CASSGYLTGNTGELFF,TGTGCCAGCAGTGGATATTTGACAGGGAACACCGGGGAGCTGTTTTTT
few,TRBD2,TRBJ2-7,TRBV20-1,CSARDPLRAGVLDLWIYEQYF,TGCAGTGCTAGAGATCCCCTCCGAGCGGGAGTCTTGGATTTATGGATCTACGAGCAGTACTTC
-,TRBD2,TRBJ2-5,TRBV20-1,CSPKLPWAGGLTETQYF,TGCAGCCCTAAGCTGCCTTGGGCGGGAGGCTTGACAGAGACCCAGTACTTC
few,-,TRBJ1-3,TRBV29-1,CSVELGFSGNTIYF,TGCAGCGTTGAATTGGGGTTCTCTGGAAACACCATATATTTT
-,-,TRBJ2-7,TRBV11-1,CASSPKGGMGSSYEQYF,TGTGCCAGCAGCCCAAAGGGGGGTATGGGCAGCTCCTACGAGCAGTACTTC